The 10 T cell receptor beta chains below come from one sample, sequenced in a study of T cell responses to AZD1222 COVID-19 vaccine. Sequencing was performed with immunoSEQ multiplex PCR; in TCRdb, only in-frame clones are kept and a portion is missing. The sample has roughly 120,000 clones; 94% are singletons. This material consisted of peripheral blood, taken 28 days after the second AZD1222 dose. These receptors all come from an adult who received the AZD1222 COVID-19 vaccine.

The chain is built from TRBV3-1 (or the pseudogene TRBV3-2) and TRBJ2-5, with D perhaps being TRBD1 or TRBD2 (5 bases each). Trimming took off 4 bases at V and 4 bases at J, with 16 bases between the two ends. This CDR3 is 15 amino acids long. Germline-derived CDR1 and CDR2 are LGHDT and YNNKEL (reference sequence). CDR3 residues: CASSLRDRQGETQYF. The DNA of the CDR3 is TGTGCCAGCAGCCTGAGGGACCGCCAAGGAGAGACCCAGTACTTC.

V gene TRBV4-2 combines with J gene TRBJ2-5, with TRBD2 identical over 11 bases. Germline V gene sequence: CDR1 LGHNA, CDR2 YNFKEQ. This CDR3 has 16 residues. Trimming cost V 0 bases and J 5 bases; bases outside gene matches: 5. The CDR3 loop reads CASSQDSGGAWETQYF. The CDR3 nucleotides are TGTGCCAGCAGCCAAGATAGCGGGGGGGCCTGGGAGACCCAGTACTTC.

This chain joins TRBV16 and TRBJ2-3; maybe TRBD2 (5 bases). The CDR3 covers 14 residues. V was cut by 2 bases and J by 5 bases, with 11 bases left in between. Germline-derived CDR1 and CDR2 are KGHSY and FQNENV. CDR3 loop: CASSQNRRGDTQYF. In DNA, the CDR3 is TGTGCCAGCAGCCAAAATCGCCGGGGAGATACGCAGTATTTT.

In DNA, the CDR3 is TGTGCCAGCAGCGTGTCGGGGACAGGGTGGACTAATGAAAAACTGTTTTTT. This encodes CASSVSGTGWTNEKLFF. The chain carries TRBV9 and TRBJ1-4; 9 nucleotides line up with TRBD1. The CDR3 covers 17 residues. Germline CDR1 and CDR2: SGDLS and YYNGEE. J was trimmed by 2 bases and V by 2 bases; bases with no gene match: 7.

V and J are TRBV5-1 and TRBJ2-4; D not certain. Trimming shortened V by 0 bases and J by 8 bases, and 12 bases separated the two germline ends. This CDR3 spans 14 amino acids. CDR1 is SGHRS and CDR2 is YFSETQ in the germline V gene. CDR3 bases: TGCGCCAGCAGCTTGGTAGATGCTGCAGACATTCAGTACTTC. Its translation: CASSLVDAADIQYF.

The gene calls are TRBV19 and TRBJ1-3; D remains ambiguous. With 5 bases removed from V and 4 bases from J, the gap between germline ends came to 15 bases. The CDR3 contains 15 residues. Germline V gene sequence: CDR1 LNHDA, CDR2 SQIVND (reference sequence). The CDR3 here is CASSPAIAGGNTIYF. The CDR3, as DNA: TGTGCCAGTAGTCCGGCCATCGCGGGGGGAAACACCATATATTTT.

The chain is built from TRBV6-1 and TRBJ1-2; D gene uncertain. The V gene's germline CDR1 is MNHNS and CDR2 SASEGT. The CDR3 contains 18 residues. The V and J ends lost 0 bases and 1 base respectively, with 18 bases between them. CDR3 in DNA: TGTGCCAGCAGTGAAGCGCTTCGTGAAGATACACTTAACTATGGCTACACCTTC. Translating gives CASSEALREDTLNYGYTF.

The J gene is TRBJ2-1, the V gene TRBV1; the table assigns TRBD2, which was not confirmed against the DNA. TRBV1 is a known pseudogene. The CDR3 is 16 residues long. This CDR3 is CTSSQGSRRAYNEQFF. The CDR3 coding sequence is TGCACCAGCAGCCAAGGTTCCAGGAGGGCCTACAATGAGCAGTTCTTC.

This clone is a singleton in its sample. The J gene is TRBJ1-6, the V gene TRBV27; D is perhaps TRBD1 (5 bases). V was clipped by 3 bases and J by 8 bases, with 14 bases between them. The CDR3 extends over 15 amino acids. Per germline, CDR1 MNHEY and CDR2 SMNVEV (reference sequence). CDR3 residues: CASSFKGWGDSPLHF. The DNA for the CDR3 is TGTGCCAGCAGTTTTAAGGGCTGGGGGGATTCACCCCTCCACTTT.

V is TRBV6-1 and J is TRBJ2-2; 8 nucleotides align to TRBD1. Germline V gene sequence: CDR1 MNHNS, CDR2 SASEGT. The CDR3 consists of 16 residues. Losses at the gene ends were 4 bases for V and 4 bases for J; bases not matched to a gene: 8. This chain's CDR3 is CASSVVGQGSTGELFF. The CDR3 nucleotides are TGTGCCAGCAGTGTCGTCGGACAGGGTAGCACCGGGGAGCTGTTTTTT.